What follows describes a single T cell receptor (beta chain). Its antigen is unidentified. This sample is drawn from a study of cytomegalovirus exposure and HLA in healthy donors. Study outcomes and limitations: Specificity of three CMV-associated chains for CMV antigens was verified in vitro.

The study ran its PCR with 60 Vbeta and 13 Jbeta primers. Method: immunoSEQ multiplex PCR; TCRdb's copy keeps in-frame clones and lacks some. The sample includes 150,000 to 200,000 clones, around 84% seen only once; the top ten take 5% to 7%. CDR3 length: 14 residues. Trimming shortened V by 1 base and J by 0 bases, and 7 bases separated the two germline ends. In germline, CDR1 is SGHVS, CDR2 FNYEAQ. The source material was PBMCs. V and J are TRBV7-6 and TRBJ2-7, with D uncertain. The receptor was derived from a man aged 50-59 years in good health and CMV-seropositive. CDR3 nucleotides: TGTGCCAGCAGCTTAGGAGAGGACTCCTACGAGCAGTACTTC. It translates to CASSLGEDSYEQYF.